A single sample is the source of the 10 T cell receptor beta chains below, sequenced in a study of blood T cell repertoires in COVID-19. Assay: immunoSEQ multiplex PCR; the TCRdb copy retains only in-frame clones and omits some. The repertoire includes 120,000 to 150,000 clones, about 85% of them detected once, and 35% to 40% sits in the top ten. The sequenced sample was peripheral blood. The receptors were sampled from a human donor in a cohort sampled during active COVID-19.

The genes are TRBV5-6 and TRBJ1-2, with D uncertain. V lost 0 bases to trimming and J lost 1 base, with 4 bases between them. Germline V CDR1 and CDR2: SGHDT, YYEEEE. There are 13 residues in the CDR3. This CDR3 reads CASSLASNYGYTF. In DNA form, the CDR3 reads TGTGCCAGCAGCTTGGCGAGTAACTATGGCTACACCTTC.

This clone was detected only once. The chain uses TRBV28 and TRBJ1-5, with 9 bases identical to TRBD1. Germline assignment: CDR1 MDHEN and CDR2 SYDVKM. V lost 8 bases, J lost 7 bases, and 9 bases stayed unmatched. The CDR3 runs 14 residues. The CDR3 DNA reads as TGTGCCAGCCATCCGGGACAGGGAGCCCAGCCCCAGCATTTT. As protein: CASHPGQGAQPQHF.

The chain is built from TRBV30 and TRBJ2-7, with TRBD1 matching 9 bases. Germline CDR1 reads GTSNPN; CDR2 reads SVGIG (reference sequence). Unmatched junction bases numbered 9, after V lost 2 bases and J lost 4 bases. The CDR3 contains 15 residues. In DNA, the CDR3 is TGTGCCTGGAGTTTGTCTGGACAGGGGAAATACGAGCAGTACTTC. Amino acid sequence: CAWSLSGQGKYEQYF.

The rearrangement links TRBV7-2 to TRBJ1-6; 9 positions match TRBD1. The CDR3 is made up of 14 amino acids. The V segment lost 5 bases and the J segment 8 bases; nucleotides outside the gene matches: 4. Germline loops: CDR1 SGHTA, CDR2 FQGNSA. CDR3 bases: TGTGCCAGCAGCCGGCGGACAGGGGATTCACCCCTCCACTTT. This sequence encodes CASSRRTGDSPLHF.

The gene calls are TRBV2 and TRBJ1-4; D not resolved. This CDR3 region has 13 residues. The germline V gene has CDR1 SNHLY and CDR2 FYNNEI. The V gene lost 5 bases and the J gene lost 5 bases, with 9 bases spanning the gap. Here the CDR3 reads CASSRGRNEKLFF. CDR3 nucleotide sequence: TGTGCCAGCAGTCGGGGTAGAAATGAAAAACTGTTTTTT.

The V call is TRBV6-5, the J call TRBJ2-1, with D uncertain. The germline CDR1 and CDR2 sequences are MNHEY and SVGAGI. V lost 6 bases and J lost 4, with 10 bases in between. This CDR3 spans 13 amino acids. The CDR3 protein is CASRGATYNEQFF. CDR3 nucleotide sequence: TGTGCCAGCAGGGGTGCGACTTACAATGAGCAGTTCTTC.

This chain uses TRBV7-9 with TRBJ2-2; D ambiguous. Trimming left V 5 bases short and J 4 bases short, with 2 bases between. Germline CDR1 reads SEHNR; CDR2 reads FQNEAQ (reference sequence). The CDR3 has 11 amino acids. CDR3 residues: CASSRTGELFF. In nucleotides, the CDR3 is TGTGCCAGCAGCCGCACCGGGGAGCTGTTTTTT.

The chain carries TRBV11-2 and TRBJ2-2, with D perhaps matching TRBD1 (6 bases). Germline V gene lookup returns CDR1 SGHAT and CDR2 FQNNGV. The ends were cut back, 0 bases at V and 2 bases at J, with 7 bases in the middle. This CDR3 region has 15 residues. The CDR3 region is CASSLEDSNTGELFF. CDR3 DNA: TGTGCCAGCAGCTTAGAGGACAGTAACACCGGGGAGCTGTTTTTT.

The chain links TRBV7-9 to TRBJ2-6; D ambiguous. In germline, CDR1 is SEHNR, CDR2 FQNEAQ (reference sequence). CDR3 length: 15 residues. The V and J ends lost 4 bases and 2 bases respectively, with 9 bases between them. The CDR3 nucleotides are TGTGCCAGCAGCTATGCCCAGGCTGGGGCCAACGTCCTGACTTTC. The encoded protein is CASSYAQAGANVLTF.

The chain employs TRBV9 and TRBJ2-1; D gene unclear. Trimming cost V 0 bases and J 1 base, with 8 bases left between them. CDR1 and CDR2 from the germline V gene are SGDLS and YYNGEE. There are 15 residues in the CDR3. The CDR3: CASSVGDTSYNEQFF. CDR3 coding DNA: TGTGCCAGCAGCGTAGGTGATACTTCCTACAATGAGCAGTTCTTC.